A single sample is the source of the 10 T cell receptor beta chains below, sequenced in a study of graft-versus-host responses after intestinal transplantation. Sequenced by immunoSEQ multiplex PCR; TCRdb stores in-frame clones only, minus some. The sample lists 85,000 to 90,000 clones, under 85% occurring once. No antigen is known for these receptors. The sequences come from unstimulated CD8+ T cells sorted from spleen or lymph node cells, collected before intestinal transplant. The receptor set was obtained from a human donor who received an intestinal transplant.

The rearrangement links TRBV1 to TRBJ1-5; the table's D call, TRBD1, has no DNA check behind it. TRBV1 constitutes a pseudogene. The CDR3 is made up of 14 amino acids. In DNA, the CDR3 is TGCACCAGCAGCCATCATGCCGGACAGGGGCCCCAGCATTTT. Residues: CTSSHHAGQGPQHF.

This rearrangement joins TRBV4-1 to TRBJ2-7, with D perhaps being TRBD1 or TRBD2 (5 bases each). V lost 0 bases to trimming and J lost 3 bases, with 12 bases between them. The CDR3 spans 15 residues. The germline V gene has CDR1 MGHRA and CDR2 YSYEKL. CDR3 nucleotide sequence: TGCGCCAGCAGCCAAGAGGGGACGGAGTTCTACGAGCAGTACTTC. Its protein is CASSQEGTEFYEQYF.

The CDR3 reads CARGTSGSSYNEQFF. The CDR3 DNA sequence: TGTGCCAGGGGGACTAGCGGGAGCTCCTACAATGAGCAGTTCTTC. The chain links TRBV6-4 to TRBJ2-1; 14 bases map to TRBD2. V lost 9 bases and J lost 0; bases outside the gene matches: 1. The CDR3 has 15 amino acids. Germline lookup yields CDR1 MRHNA and CDR2 SNTAGT.

The chain links TRBV6-5 to TRBJ2-3; D remains ambiguous. Germline lookup yields CDR1 MNHEY and CDR2 SVGAGI. V was trimmed by 5 bases and J by 2 bases, leaving 11 bases between them. The CDR3 extends over 14 amino acids. This CDR3 is CASSEEAFTDTQYF. The CDR3 DNA is TGTGCCAGCAGTGAAGAGGCGTTCACAGATACGCAGTATTTT.

V and J are TRBV9 and TRBJ1-1; D remains ambiguous. The germline V gene has CDR1 SGDLS and CDR2 YYNGEE. V was shortened by 5 bases and J by 0 bases, with 5 bases between the two germline ends. The CDR3 extends over 12 amino acids. CDR3 nucleotide sequence: TGTGCCAGCAGGAACATGAACACTGAAGCTTTCTTT. Translation: CASRNMNTEAFF.

The chain links TRBV27 to TRBJ2-5; 10 positions match TRBD2. V shed 4 bases and J 3 bases; nucleotides not matched to a gene: 8. CDR1 is MNHEY, CDR2 SMNVEV, per germline (reference sequence). This CDR3 region has 16 residues. In nucleotides, the CDR3 is TGTGCCAGCAGTTATACCGGGACTAGCGTAAAAGAGACCCAGTACTTC. Translation gives CASSYTGTSVKETQYF.

The chain combines TRBV9 with TRBJ2-2, with TRBD1 matching over 8 bases. After removal of 0 bases from V and 4 bases from J, the junction contained 5 bases not matched to a gene. CDR1 and CDR2 from the germline V gene are SGDLS and YYNGEE. There are 16 residues in the CDR3. The CDR3 sequence is CASSVEPGGATGELFF. The DNA of the CDR3 is TGTGCCAGCAGCGTAGAACCAGGGGGCGCCACCGGGGAGCTGTTTTTT.

The V gene is TRBV5-6, the J gene TRBJ2-2; the D gene is possibly TRBD1 (5 bases). This CDR3 contains 15 residues. Trimming removed 3 bases from V and 5 bases from J, with 14 bases in between. CDR1 and CDR2 from the germline V gene are SGHDT and YYEEEE. CDR3 residues: CASSSTFGATGELFF. CDR3 coding DNA: TGTGCCAGCAGCTCAACATTTGGGGCTACCGGGGAGCTGTTTTTT.

The rearrangement joins TRBV5-4 to TRBJ2-5; 7 nucleotides line up with TRBD1. This CDR3 is built from 14 residues. The ends lost 2 bases at V and 3 bases at J; junction bases unmatched: 4. Germline CDR1 SGHNT, CDR2 YYREEE (reference sequence). The CDR3: CASSLSDREETQYF. CDR3 sequence (DNA): TGTGCCAGCAGCTTATCAGACAGGGAAGAGACCCAGTACTTC. The whole variable domain, remainder taken from reference TRBV5-4 and TRBJ2-5, is ETGVTQSPTHLIKTRGQQVTLRCSSQSGHNTVSWYQQALGQGPQFIFQYYREEENGRGNFPPRFSGLQFPNYSSELNVNALELDDSALYLCASSLSDREETQYFGPGTRLLVL.

V usage is TRBV5-1 and J usage is TRBJ2-7; D gene unclear. In germline, CDR1 is SGHRS, CDR2 YFSETQ. Trimming took 0 bases from V and 3 from J, leaving 10 bases between them. The CDR3 is 14 amino acids. CDR3 protein: CASSLDSKFYEQYF. CDR3 DNA sequence: TGCGCCAGCAGCTTGGACAGTAAATTCTACGAGCAGTACTTC.